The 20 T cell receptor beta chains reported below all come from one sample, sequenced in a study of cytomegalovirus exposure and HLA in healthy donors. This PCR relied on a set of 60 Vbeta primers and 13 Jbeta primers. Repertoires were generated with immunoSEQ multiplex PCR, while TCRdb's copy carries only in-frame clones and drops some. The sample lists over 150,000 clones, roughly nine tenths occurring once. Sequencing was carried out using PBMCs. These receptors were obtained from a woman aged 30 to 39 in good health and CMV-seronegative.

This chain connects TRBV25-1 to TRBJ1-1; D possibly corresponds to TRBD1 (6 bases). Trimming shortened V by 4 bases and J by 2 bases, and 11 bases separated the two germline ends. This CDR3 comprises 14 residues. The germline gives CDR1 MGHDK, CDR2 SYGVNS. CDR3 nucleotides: TGTGCCAGCAGTGCCCAGGGGCGCAACACTGAAGCTTTCTTT. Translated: CASSAQGRNTEAFF.

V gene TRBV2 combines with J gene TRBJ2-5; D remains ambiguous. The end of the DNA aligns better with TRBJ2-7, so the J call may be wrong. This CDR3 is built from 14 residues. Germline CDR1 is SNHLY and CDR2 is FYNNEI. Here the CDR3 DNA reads TGTGCCAGCCAGGATGGTGATAACATTTACGAGCAGTACTTC. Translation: CASQDGDNIYEQYF.

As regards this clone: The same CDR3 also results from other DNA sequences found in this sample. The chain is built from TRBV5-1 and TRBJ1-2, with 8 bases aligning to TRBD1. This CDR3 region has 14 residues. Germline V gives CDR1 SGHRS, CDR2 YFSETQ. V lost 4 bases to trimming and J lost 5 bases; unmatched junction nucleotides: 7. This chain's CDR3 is CASSLGQGGYGYTF. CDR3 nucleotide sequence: TGCGCCAGCAGCCTTGGACAGGGTGGGTATGGCTACACCTTC.

The DNA for the CDR3 is TGTGCCAGCAGTTTAGTTGCGGGGTCGGGTTCGGAGCAGTTCTTC. Protein: CASSLVAGSGSEQFF. The chain employs TRBV27 and TRBJ2-1; D is possibly TRBD2 (6 bases). Trimming cost V 2 bases and J 10 bases, with 18 bases left between them. CDR1 and CDR2 (germline): MNHEY, SMNVEV (reference sequence). This CDR3 has 15 residues.

For the CDR3, the DNA is TGTGCCAGCAGCTTAGGAGGAGGGGACGAGCAGTACTTC. The encoded protein is CASSLGGGDEQYF. This sequence joins TRBV11-3 and TRBJ2-7; D is perhaps TRBD2 (6 bases). With 1 base removed from V and 5 bases from J, the gap between germline ends came to 9 bases. CDR3 size: 13 residues. The germline V gene has CDR1 SGHNT and CDR2 YENEEA.

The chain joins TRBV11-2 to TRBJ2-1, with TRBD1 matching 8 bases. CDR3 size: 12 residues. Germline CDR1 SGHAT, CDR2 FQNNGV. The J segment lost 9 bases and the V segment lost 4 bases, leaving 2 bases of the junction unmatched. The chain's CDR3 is CASSSDRGEQFF. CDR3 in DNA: TGTGCCAGCAGCTCCGACAGGGGTGAGCAGTTCTTC.

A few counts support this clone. The chain's CDR3 is CAGTGGWGTEAFF. CDR3 sequence (DNA): TGTGCCGGTACAGGGGGCTGGGGGACTGAAGCTTTCTTT. The V and J genes are TRBV6-1 and TRBJ1-1; 9 bases align to TRBD1. This CDR3 comprises 13 residues. Per the germline V gene, CDR1 is MNHNS and CDR2 is SASEGT. J was trimmed by 5 bases and V by 11 bases; bases with no gene match: 9.

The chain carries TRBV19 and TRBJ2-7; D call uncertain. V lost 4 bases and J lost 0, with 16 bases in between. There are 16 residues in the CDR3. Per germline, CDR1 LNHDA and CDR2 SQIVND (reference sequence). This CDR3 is CASSNRERTSSYEQYF. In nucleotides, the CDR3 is TGTGCCAGTAGTAACCGTGAACGAACAAGCTCCTACGAGCAGTACTTC.

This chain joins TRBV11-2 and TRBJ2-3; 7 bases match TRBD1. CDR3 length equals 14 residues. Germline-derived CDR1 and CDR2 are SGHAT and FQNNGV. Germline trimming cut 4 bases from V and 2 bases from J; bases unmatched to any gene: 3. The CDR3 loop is CASSSGQVTDTQYF. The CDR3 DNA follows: TGTGCCAGCAGCTCCGGACAGGTCACAGATACGCAGTATTTT.

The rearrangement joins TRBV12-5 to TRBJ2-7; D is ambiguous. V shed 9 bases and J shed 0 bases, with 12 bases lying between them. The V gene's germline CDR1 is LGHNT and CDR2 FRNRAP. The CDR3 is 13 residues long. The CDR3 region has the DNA TGTGCTAGCCTCGGATGGAGCTCCTACGAGCAGTACTTC. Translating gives CASLGWSSYEQYF.

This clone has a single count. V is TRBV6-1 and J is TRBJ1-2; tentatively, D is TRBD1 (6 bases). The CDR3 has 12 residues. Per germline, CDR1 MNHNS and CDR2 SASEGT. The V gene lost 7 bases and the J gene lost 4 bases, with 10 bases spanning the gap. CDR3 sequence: CASKDSFYGYTF. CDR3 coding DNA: TGTGCCAGCAAGGACAGCTTCTATGGCTACACCTTC.

The CDR3 reads CASSGPRGPRGAQYF. The CDR3 nucleotides are TGTGCCAGCAGTGGTCCCCGGGGCCCCCGGGGGGCCCAGTACTTC. The V gene is TRBV2, the J gene TRBJ2-5; 7 nucleotides match TRBD2. The CDR3 totals 15 residues. Germline loops: CDR1 SNHLY, CDR2 FYNNEI. V lost 4 bases and J lost 9; bases outside the gene matches: 14.

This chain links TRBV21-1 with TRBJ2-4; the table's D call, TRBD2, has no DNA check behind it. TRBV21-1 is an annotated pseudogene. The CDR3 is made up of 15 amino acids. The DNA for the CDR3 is TGTGCCAGCACCCCCCCCTCGGGGAGGGTAGACATTCAGTACTTC. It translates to CASTPPSGRVDIQYF.

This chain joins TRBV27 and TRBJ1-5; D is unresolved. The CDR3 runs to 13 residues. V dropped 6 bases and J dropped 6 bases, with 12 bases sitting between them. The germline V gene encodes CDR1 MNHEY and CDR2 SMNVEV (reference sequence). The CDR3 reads CASSRFAGQPQHF. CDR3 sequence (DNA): TGTGCCAGCAGCCGGTTTGCTGGTCAGCCCCAGCATTTT.

Here the CDR3 reads CASSNERLDTGDTGELFF. As DNA, the CDR3 is TGTGCCAGCAGCAATGAGAGATTGGACACGGGGGACACCGGGGAGCTGTTTTTT. This chain connects TRBV21-1 to TRBJ2-2; the D call in the table, TRBD2, was not verified against the DNA. TRBV21-1 is a documented pseudogene. The CDR3 totals 18 residues.

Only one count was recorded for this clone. CDR3 sequence reads: CASSLLTPRNEQFF. CDR3 DNA: TGTGCCAGCAGCTTACTGACTCCTCGGAATGAGCAGTTCTTC. The rearrangement links TRBV13 to TRBJ2-1; D is undetermined. The CDR3 length is 14 residues. Germline V CDR1 and CDR2: PRHDT, FYEKMQ (reference sequence). The germline V and J ends were trimmed by 2 bases and 7 bases, with 12 bases remaining between them.

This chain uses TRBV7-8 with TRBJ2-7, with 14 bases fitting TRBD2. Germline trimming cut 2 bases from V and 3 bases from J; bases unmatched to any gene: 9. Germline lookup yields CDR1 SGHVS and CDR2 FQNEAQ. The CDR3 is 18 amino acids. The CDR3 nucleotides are TGTGCCAGCAGCTTACCACCCGGGACTAGCGGGAGTTACTACGAGCAGTACTTC. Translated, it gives CASSLPPGTSGSYYEQYF.

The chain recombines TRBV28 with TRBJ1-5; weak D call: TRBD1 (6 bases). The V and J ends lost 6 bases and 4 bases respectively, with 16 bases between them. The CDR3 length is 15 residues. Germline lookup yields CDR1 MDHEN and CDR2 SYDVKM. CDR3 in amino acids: CASSRTQGSNQPQHF. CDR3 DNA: TGTGCCAGCAGCCGAACACAGGGTAGTAATCAGCCCCAGCATTTT.

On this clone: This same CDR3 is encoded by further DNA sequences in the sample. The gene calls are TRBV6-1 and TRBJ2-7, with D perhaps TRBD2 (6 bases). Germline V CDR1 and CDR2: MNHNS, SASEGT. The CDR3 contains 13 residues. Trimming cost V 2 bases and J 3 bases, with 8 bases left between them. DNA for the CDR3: TGTGCCAGCAGTGAACGGGGGAGCTACGAGCAGTACTTC. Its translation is CASSERGSYEQYF.

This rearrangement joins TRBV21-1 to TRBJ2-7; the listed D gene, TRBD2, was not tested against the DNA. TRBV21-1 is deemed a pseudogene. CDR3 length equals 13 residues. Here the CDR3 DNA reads TGTGCCAGCCCTATACCCATTACTACAGAGCAGTACTTC. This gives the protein CASPIPITTEQYF.